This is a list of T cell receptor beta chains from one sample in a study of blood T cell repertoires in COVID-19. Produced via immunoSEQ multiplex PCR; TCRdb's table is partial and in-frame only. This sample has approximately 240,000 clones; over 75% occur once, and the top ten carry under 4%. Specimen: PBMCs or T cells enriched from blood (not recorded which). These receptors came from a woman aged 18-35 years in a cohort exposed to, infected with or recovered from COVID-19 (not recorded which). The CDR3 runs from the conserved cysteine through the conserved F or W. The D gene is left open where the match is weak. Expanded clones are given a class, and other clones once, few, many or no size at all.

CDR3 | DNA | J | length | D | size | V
CASRARETEAFF | TGTGCCAGCAGAGCCCGGGAGACTGAAGCTTTCTTT | TRBJ1-1 | 12 | NA | NA | TRBV12-3/TRBV12-4
CAIMDNSYEQYF | TGTGCCATCATGGACAACTCCTACGAGCAGTACTTC | TRBJ2-7 | 12 | NA | NA | TRBV10-3
CASSSPNGNRGEKLFF | TGTGCCAGCAGCTCCCCAAATGGGAACCGGGGTGAAAAACTGTTTTTT | TRBJ1-4 | 16 | NA | NA | TRBV13
CASSLDGGAVEQFF | TGTGCCAGCAGCTTAGACGGGGGAGCGGTAGAGCAGTTCTTC | TRBJ2-1 | 14 | NA | NA | TRBV7-9
CASSQGTGWQPQHF | TGTGCCAGCAGCCAGGGGACAGGGTGGCAGCCCCAGCATTTT | TRBJ1-5 | 14 | TRBD1 | once | TRBV3-1/TRBV3-2
CASSLGLLAGVRDTQYF | TGTGCCAGCAGCTTAGGGCTCCTAGCGGGAGTCCGGGATACGCAGTATTTT | TRBJ2-3 | 17 | TRBD2 | once | TRBV11-3
CASSERGQGHTDTQYF | TGTGCCAGCAGTGAGAGGGGACAGGGGCATACAGATACGCAGTATTTT | TRBJ2-3 | 16 | TRBD1 | NA | TRBV6-1
CASSYNPGQGADTGELFF | TGTGCCAGCAGCTATAATCCGGGACAGGGGGCGGACACCGGGGAGCTGTTTTTT | TRBJ2-2 | 18 | TRBD1 | NA | TRBV2
CASRRTGGSYEQYF | TGTGCCAGCAGACGGACAGGGGGCTCCTACGAGCAGTACTTC | TRBJ2-7 | 14 | TRBD1 | NA | TRBV6-5
CASRLQGAGELFF | TGTGCCAGCAGGTTACAGGGGGCAGGGGAGCTGTTTTTT | TRBJ2-2 | 13 | TRBD1 | NA | TRBV27
CASSGASGPKEQFF | TGTGCCAGCAGCGGAGCTAGCGGGCCCAAGGAGCAGTTCTTC | TRBJ2-1 | 14 | TRBD2 | NA | TRBV28
CAWSVDLAGDNEQFF | TGTGCCTGGAGTGTAGATCTAGCGGGAGACAATGAGCAGTTCTTC | TRBJ2-1 | 15 | TRBD2 | NA | TRBV30
CASSAREASPEAFF | TGTGCCAGCAGCGCCCGAGAGGCTTCCCCTGAAGCTTTCTTT | TRBJ1-1 | 14 | NA | NA | TRBV11-2
CASSHVQGQGIDTQYF | TGTGCCAGCAGCCATGTCCAGGGACAGGGCATAGATACGCAGTATTTT | TRBJ2-3 | 16 | TRBD1 | NA | TRBV14
CASSQDRAGGPDEQFF | TGTGCCAGCAGCCAAGATCGGGCGGGGGGCCCCGATGAGCAGTTCTTC | TRBJ2-1 | 16 | TRBD2 | NA | TRBV3-1/TRBV3-2
CASSPGTSGSYEQYF | TGTGCCAGCAGCCCCGGGACTAGCGGGAGCTACGAGCAGTACTTC | TRBJ2-7 | 15 | TRBD2 | NA | TRBV11-1
CAISEAVPATIYF | TGTGCCATCAGTGAGGCGGTCCCAGCCACCATATATTTT | TRBJ1-3 | 13 | NA | NA | TRBV10-3
CASSVGGLNYGYTF | TGTGCCAGCAGTGTCGGGGGGTTGAACTATGGCTACACCTTC | TRBJ1-2 | 14 | NA | NA | TRBV2
CASSGDRAGLRGYTF | TGTGCCAGTAGTGGTGACAGGGCAGGGTTGAGAGGCTACACCTTC | TRBJ1-2 | 15 | TRBD1 | NA | TRBV19
CASSPLTFPQTDF | TGTGCCAGCAGTCCCCTGACATTCCCCCAGACCGACTTT | TRBJ1-1 | 13 | NA | NA | TRBV28
CASIKGSGYGNTIYF | TGTGCCAGTATTAAAGGTTCGGGGTATGGAAACACCATATATTTT | TRBJ1-3 | 15 | NA | NA | TRBV19
CASSEASGRGRGRFGYEQYF | TGTGCCAGCAGTGAAGCGTCGGGCAGGGGGCGGGGACGGTTCGGCTACGAGCAGTACTTC | TRBJ2-7 | 20 | TRBD1 | once | TRBV6-1
CASSGGGAGTEAFF | TGTGCCAGTAGTGGCGGGGGCGCGGGCACTGAAGCTTTCTTT | TRBJ1-1 | 14 | NA | NA | TRBV19
CATSDTGGLLDGYTF | TGTGCCACCAGTGATACGGGAGGGCTTCTCGATGGCTACACCTTC | TRBJ1-2 | 15 | NA | NA | TRBV24-1
CASGVGVRGTQETQYF | TGTGCCAGCGGGGTCGGCGTTCGGGGGACCCAAGAGACCCAGTACTTC | TRBJ2-5 | 16 | NA | NA | TRBV2
CASSLYGGGGETQYF | TGCGCCAGCAGCTTGTACGGCGGGGGCGGAGAGACCCAGTACTTC | TRBJ2-5 | 15 | NA | NA | TRBV5-1
CATSDFSGRQGETQYF | TGTGCCACCAGTGATTTTTCGGGCAGGCAGGGGGAGACCCAGTACTTC | TRBJ2-5 | 16 | NA | NA | TRBV24-1
CASTVQGRGYTF | TGTGCCAGCACCGTACAGGGACGTGGCTACACCTTC | TRBJ1-2 | 12 | NA | NA | TRBV6-5
CASSATPAGGLETQYF | TGCGCCAGCAGCGCTACCCCAGCGGGAGGGCTAGAGACCCAGTACTTC | TRBJ2-5 | 16 | TRBD2 | NA | TRBV5-1
CASSDRANYGYTF | TGTGCCAGCAGTGACAGGGCCAACTATGGCTACACCTTC | TRBJ1-2 | 13 | NA | once | TRBV6-1
CASWRVLGQPQHF | TGTGCCAGCTGGAGGGTTCTTGGTCAGCCCCAGCATTTT | TRBJ1-5 | 13 | NA | NA | TRBV5-8
CSVVKGEKGYGYTF | TGCAGCGTGGTTAAGGGGGAAAAGGGCTATGGCTACACCTTC | TRBJ1-2 | 14 | NA | NA | TRBV29-1
CASSSPGQGGEQYF | TGTGCCAGCAGTTCCCCGGGACAGGGCGGCGAGCAGTACTTC | TRBJ2-7 | 14 | TRBD1 | once | TRBV28
CASSLLLAATNEKLFF | TGCGCCAGCAGCTTGTTATTGGCGGCAACTAATGAAAAACTGTTTTTT | TRBJ1-4 | 16 | NA | once | TRBV5-1
CASSFGQGGRNTEAFF | TGCGCCAGCAGCTTTGGGCAGGGCGGTAGGAACACTGAAGCTTTCTTT | TRBJ1-1 | 16 | NA | NA | TRBV5-1
CASSEDGSGGEKLFF | TGTGCCAGCAGTGAAGATGGTTCCGGGGGTGAAAAACTGTTTTTT | TRBJ1-4 | 15 | NA | NA | TRBV2
CATSDTHEKLFF | TGTGCCACCAGTGACACACACGAAAAACTGTTTTTT | TRBJ1-4 | 12 | NA | NA | TRBV24-1
CASSQYSGYEQYF | TGTGCCAGCAGCCAATATAGCGGCTACGAGCAGTACTTC | TRBJ2-7 | 13 | NA | NA | TRBV14
CASSPRQGGFGNTIYF | TGTGCCAGCAGCCCTAGACAGGGGGGATTTGGAAACACCATATATTTT | TRBJ1-3 | 16 | TRBD1 | once | TRBV7-6
CASSQGDRGGNQPQHF | TGTGCCAGCAGCCAAGGGGACAGGGGAGGCAATCAGCCCCAGCATTTT | TRBJ1-5 | 16 | TRBD1 | NA | TRBV28